This TCR beta chain was profiled in a study of blood T cells in healthy people across ages. On the study more broadly: Template switching caught about one barcoded beta molecule for each two T cells.

Donor samples were obtained from healthy Caucasian individuals from Russia, aged 6 to 90. Through a sample-barcoded 5' primer and a J-beta primer mix, a second PCR was run for roughly 6 to 11 cycles. TCRdb reanalysed the 5' RACE reads using MiXCR and keeps one entry per CDR3 protein. The table has over 550,000 distinct CDR3 sequences, 25% to 30% seen once; the top ten hold about a sixth. The CDR3 totals 15 residues. Per germline, CDR1 SGHVS and CDR2 FQNEAQ. Trimming removed 5 bases at V and 4 bases at J, with 15 bases between. This clonotype occurred many times. The TCR sequence derives from a woman of 80 years or more in good health. The sample was blood. This chain joins TRBV7-8 and TRBJ2-1; possible D gene TRBD2, 5 bases. The CDR3 coding sequence is TGTGCCAGCAGCCTACCTGGACTGCCTTACAATGAGCAGTTCTTC. Its translation: CASSLPGLPYNEQFF.